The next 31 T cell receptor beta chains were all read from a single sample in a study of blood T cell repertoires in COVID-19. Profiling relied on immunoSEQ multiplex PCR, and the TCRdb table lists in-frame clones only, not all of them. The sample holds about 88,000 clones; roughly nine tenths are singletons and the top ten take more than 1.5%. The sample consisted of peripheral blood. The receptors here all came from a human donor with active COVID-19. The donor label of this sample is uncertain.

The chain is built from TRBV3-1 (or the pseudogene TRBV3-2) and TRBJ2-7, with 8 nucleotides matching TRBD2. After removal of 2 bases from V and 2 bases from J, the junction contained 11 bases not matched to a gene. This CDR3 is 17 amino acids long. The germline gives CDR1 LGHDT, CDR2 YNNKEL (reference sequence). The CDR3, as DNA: TGTGCCAGCAGCCAAACGCGGCGTAGCGGGGAGGCCTACGAGCAGTACTTC. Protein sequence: CASSQTRRSGEAYEQYF.

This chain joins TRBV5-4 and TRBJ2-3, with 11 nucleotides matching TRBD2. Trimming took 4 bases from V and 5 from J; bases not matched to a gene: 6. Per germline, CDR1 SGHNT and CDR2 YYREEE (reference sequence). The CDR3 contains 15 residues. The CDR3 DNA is TGTGCCAGCAGCCAGGGACTAGCGGTGGGAGATACGCAGTATTTT. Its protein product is CASSQGLAVGDTQYF.

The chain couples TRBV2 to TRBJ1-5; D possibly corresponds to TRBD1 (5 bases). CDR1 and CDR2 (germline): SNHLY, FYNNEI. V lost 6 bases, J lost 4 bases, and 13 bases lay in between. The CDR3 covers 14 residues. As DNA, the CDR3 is TGTGCCAGCAGGGGGGGGACGAGTAATCAGCCCCAGCATTTT. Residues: CASRGGTSNQPQHF.

The CDR3 loop reads CASSVGGGHEQYF. The CDR3 DNA reads as TGTGCCAGCAGCGTAGGGGGGGGGCACGAGCAGTACTTC. The gene calls are TRBV9 and TRBJ2-7; weak D call: TRBD2 (7 bases). Germline V gives CDR1 SGDLS, CDR2 YYNGEE. V dropped 0 bases and J dropped 5 bases, with 9 bases sitting between them. The CDR3 is 13 amino acids.

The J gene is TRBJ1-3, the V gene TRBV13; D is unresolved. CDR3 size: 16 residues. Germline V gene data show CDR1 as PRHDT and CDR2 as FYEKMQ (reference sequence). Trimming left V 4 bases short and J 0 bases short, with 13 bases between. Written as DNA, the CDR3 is TGTGCCAGCAGCTCCCGGGAGGTATCCTCTGGAAACACCATATATTTT. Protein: CASSSREVSSGNTIYF.

The CDR3: CASSLREGTGFGYTF. DNA of the CDR3: TGCGCCAGCAGCTTGCGTGAGGGGACAGGGTTTGGCTACACCTTC. The J gene is TRBJ1-2, the V gene TRBV5-1; the match to TRBD1 covers 9 bases. Germline CDR1 SGHRS, CDR2 YFSETQ. With V trimmed by 1 base and J by 7 bases, 8 bases remained unmatched. The CDR3 is 15 amino acids.

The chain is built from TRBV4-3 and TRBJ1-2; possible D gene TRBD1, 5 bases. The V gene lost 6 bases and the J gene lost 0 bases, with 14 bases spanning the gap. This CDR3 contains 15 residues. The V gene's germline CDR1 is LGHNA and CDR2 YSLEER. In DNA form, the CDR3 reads TGCGCCAGCAGTCCCCAGGGTGACGCTAACTATGGCTACACCTTC. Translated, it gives CASSPQGDANYGYTF.

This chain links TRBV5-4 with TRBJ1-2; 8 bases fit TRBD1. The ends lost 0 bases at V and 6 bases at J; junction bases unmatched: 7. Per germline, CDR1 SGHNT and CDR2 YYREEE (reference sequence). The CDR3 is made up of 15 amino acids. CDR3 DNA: TGTGCCAGCAGCTTGGCCCCCGCAGGGGGCGATGGCTACACCTTC. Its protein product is CASSLAPAGGDGYTF. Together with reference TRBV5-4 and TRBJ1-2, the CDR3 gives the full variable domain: ETGVTQSPTHLIKTRGQQVTLRCSSQSGHNTVSWYQQALGQGPQFIFQYYREEENGRGNFPPRFSGLQFPNYSSELNVNALELDDSALYLCASSLAPAGGDGYTFGSGTRLTVV.

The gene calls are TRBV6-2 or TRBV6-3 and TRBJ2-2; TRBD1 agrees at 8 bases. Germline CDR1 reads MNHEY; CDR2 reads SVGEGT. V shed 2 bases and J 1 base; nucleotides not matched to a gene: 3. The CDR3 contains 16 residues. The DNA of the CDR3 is TGTGCCAGCAGTTACGAGGGGACAGGGAACACCGGGGAGCTGTTTTTT. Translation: CASSYEGTGNTGELFF.

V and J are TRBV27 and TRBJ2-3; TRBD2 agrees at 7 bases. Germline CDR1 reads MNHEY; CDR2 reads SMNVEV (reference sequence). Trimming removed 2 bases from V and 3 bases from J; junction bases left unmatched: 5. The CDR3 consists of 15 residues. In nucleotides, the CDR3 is TGTGCCAGCAGTTTAATAGGCGGGGGAACAGATACGCAGTATTTT. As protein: CASSLIGGGTDTQYF.

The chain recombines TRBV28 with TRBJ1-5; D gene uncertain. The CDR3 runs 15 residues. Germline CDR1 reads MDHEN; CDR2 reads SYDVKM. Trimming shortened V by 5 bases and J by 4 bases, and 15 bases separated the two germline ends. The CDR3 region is CASSPSGGWNQPQHF. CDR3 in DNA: TGTGCCAGCAGTCCCTCCGGAGGGTGGAATCAGCCCCAGCATTTT.

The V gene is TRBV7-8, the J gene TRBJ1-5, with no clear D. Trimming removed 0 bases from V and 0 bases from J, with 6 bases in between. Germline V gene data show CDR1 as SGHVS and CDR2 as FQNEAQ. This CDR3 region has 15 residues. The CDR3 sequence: CASSLAWHSNQPQHF. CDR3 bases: TGTGCCAGCAGCTTAGCCTGGCATAGCAATCAGCCCCAGCATTTT.

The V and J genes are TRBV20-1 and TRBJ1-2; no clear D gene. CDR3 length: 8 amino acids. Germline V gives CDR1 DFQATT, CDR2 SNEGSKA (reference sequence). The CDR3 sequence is CITRGYTF. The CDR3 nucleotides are TGCATTACCCGGGGCTACACCTTC.

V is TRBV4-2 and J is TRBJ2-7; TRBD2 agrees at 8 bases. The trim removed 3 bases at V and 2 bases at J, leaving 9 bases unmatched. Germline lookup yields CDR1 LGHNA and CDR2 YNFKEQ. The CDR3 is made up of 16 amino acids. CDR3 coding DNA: TGTGCCAGCAGCCAGTTGCTGCGGGGGGTACCCTACGAGCAGTACTTC. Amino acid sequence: CASSQLLRGVPYEQYF.

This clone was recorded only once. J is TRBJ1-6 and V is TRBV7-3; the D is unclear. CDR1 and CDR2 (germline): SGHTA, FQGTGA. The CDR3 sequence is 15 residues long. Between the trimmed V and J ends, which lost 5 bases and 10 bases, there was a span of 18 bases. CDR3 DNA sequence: TGTGCCAGCAGCCACGGTCGGGGATCGGGGTCACCCCTCCACTTT. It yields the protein CASSHGRGSGSPLHF.

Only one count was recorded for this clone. Here the CDR3 reads CASSISRISNQPQHF. The CDR3 bases are TGTGCCAGTAGTATCTCGCGGATTAGCAATCAGCCCCAGCATTTT. This chain uses TRBV19 with TRBJ1-5; D is uncertain. CDR3 length: 15 amino acids. V was pared by 3 bases and J by 0 bases, with 9 bases between. Germline lookup yields CDR1 LNHDA and CDR2 SQIVND (reference sequence).

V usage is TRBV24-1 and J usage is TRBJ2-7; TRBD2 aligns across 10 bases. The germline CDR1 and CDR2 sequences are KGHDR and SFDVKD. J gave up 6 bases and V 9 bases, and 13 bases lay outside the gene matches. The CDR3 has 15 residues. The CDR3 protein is CATGRLAGTFLEQYF. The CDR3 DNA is TGTGCCACCGGGCGACTAGCGGGTACTTTTCTCGAGCAGTACTTC.

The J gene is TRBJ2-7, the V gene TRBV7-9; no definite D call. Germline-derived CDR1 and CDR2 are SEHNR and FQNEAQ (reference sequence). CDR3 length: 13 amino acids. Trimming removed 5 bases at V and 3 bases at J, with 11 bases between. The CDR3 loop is CASSHLTVYEQYF. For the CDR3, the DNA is TGTGCCAGCAGCCATCTAACAGTCTACGAGCAGTACTTC.

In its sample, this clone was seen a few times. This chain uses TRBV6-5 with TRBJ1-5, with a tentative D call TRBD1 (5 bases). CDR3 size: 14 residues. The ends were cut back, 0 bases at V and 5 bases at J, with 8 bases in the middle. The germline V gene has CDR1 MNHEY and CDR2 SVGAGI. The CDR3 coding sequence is TGTGCCAGCAGTTACTCAGGGGCTTATCAGCCCCAGCATTTT. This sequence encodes CASSYSGAYQPQHF.

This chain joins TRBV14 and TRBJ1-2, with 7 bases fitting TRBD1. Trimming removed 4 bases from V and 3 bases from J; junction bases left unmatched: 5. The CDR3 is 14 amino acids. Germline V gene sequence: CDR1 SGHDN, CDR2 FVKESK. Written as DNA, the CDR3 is TGTGCCAGCAGCCCCGGCAGGGGGGACTATGGCTACACCTTC. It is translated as CASSPGRGDYGYTF.

Here the CDR3 reads CASSQDPSGGALETQYF. The CDR3 bases are TGCGCCAGCAGCCAAGATCCGAGCGGGGGGGCCTTAGAGACCCAGTACTTC. The V and J genes are TRBV4-3 and TRBJ2-5; 10 bases align to TRBD2. The trim removed 0 bases at V and 4 bases at J, leaving 8 bases unmatched. Per the germline V gene, CDR1 is LGHNA and CDR2 is YSLEER. The CDR3 length is 17 residues.

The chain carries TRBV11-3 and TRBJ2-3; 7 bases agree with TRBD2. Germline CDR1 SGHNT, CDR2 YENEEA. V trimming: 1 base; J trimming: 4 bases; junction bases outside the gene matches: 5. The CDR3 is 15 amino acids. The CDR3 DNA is TGTGCCAGCAGCTTAGCGGGGGGTAGCTCAGATACGCAGTATTTT. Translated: CASSLAGGSSDTQYF.

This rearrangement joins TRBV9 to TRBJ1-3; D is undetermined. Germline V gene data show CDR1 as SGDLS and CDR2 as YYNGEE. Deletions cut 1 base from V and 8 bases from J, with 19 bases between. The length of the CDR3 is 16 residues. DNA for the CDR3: TGTGCCAGCAGCGTAAACGCCGGGGAGAACGGGCACACCATATATTTT. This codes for CASSVNAGENGHTIYF.

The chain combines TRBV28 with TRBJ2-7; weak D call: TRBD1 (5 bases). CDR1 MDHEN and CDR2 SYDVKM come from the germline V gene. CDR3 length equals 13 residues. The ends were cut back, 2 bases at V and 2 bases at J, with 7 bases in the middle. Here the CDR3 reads CASSLQGAYEQYF. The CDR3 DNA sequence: TGTGCCAGCAGTTTACAGGGTGCCTACGAGCAGTACTTC.

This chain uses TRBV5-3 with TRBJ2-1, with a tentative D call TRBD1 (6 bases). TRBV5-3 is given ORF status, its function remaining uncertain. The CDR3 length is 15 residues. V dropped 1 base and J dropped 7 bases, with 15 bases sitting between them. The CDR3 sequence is CARSLTGPPSNEQFF. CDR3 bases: TGTGCCAGAAGCTTGACAGGGCCTCCTAGTAATGAGCAGTTCTTC.

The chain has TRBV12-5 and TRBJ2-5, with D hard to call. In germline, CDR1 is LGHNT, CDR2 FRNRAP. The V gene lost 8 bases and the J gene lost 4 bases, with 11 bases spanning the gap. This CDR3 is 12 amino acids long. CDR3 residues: CASSAFPETQYF. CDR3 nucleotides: TGTGCTAGTTCCGCGTTCCCAGAGACCCAGTACTTC. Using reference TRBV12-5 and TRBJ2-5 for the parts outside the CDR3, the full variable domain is DARVTQTPRHKVTEMGQEVTMRCQPILGHNTVFWYRQTMMQGLELLAYFRNRAPLDDSGMPKDRFSAEMPDATLATLKIQPSEPRDSAVYFCASSAFPETQYFGPGTRLLVL.

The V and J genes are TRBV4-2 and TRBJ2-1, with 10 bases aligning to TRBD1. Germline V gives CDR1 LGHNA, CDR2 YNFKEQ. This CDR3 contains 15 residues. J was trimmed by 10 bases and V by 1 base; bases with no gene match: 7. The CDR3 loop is CASSQARDRGREQFF. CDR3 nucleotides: TGTGCCAGCAGCCAAGCCCGGGACAGGGGAAGAGAGCAGTTCTTC.

The CDR3 nucleotides read TGTGCCAGCAGTTACGTAGGAGGGGTGGTAGCCAAAAACATTCAGTACTTC. Translating it yields CASSYVGGVVAKNIQYF. The chain employs TRBV6-2 or TRBV6-3 and TRBJ2-4; maybe TRBD2 (6 bases). Germline loops: CDR1 MNHEY, CDR2 SVGEGT. Trimming removed 2 bases at V and 0 bases at J, with 14 bases between. This CDR3 comprises 17 residues.

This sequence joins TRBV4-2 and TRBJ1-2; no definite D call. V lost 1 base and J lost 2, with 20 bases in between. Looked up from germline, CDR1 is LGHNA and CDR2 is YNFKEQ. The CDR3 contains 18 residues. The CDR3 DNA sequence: TGTGCCAGCAGCCAAGCAATCGAGTTGCCGGGGAGGAACTATGGCTACACCTTC. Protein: CASSQAIELPGRNYGYTF.

In DNA form, the CDR3 reads TGTGCCAGTAGTATCGGGGGGGCCGATACGCAGTATTTT. Protein product: CASSIGGADTQYF. This rearrangement joins TRBV19 to TRBJ2-3; 8 bases map to TRBD2. CDR3 length: 13 residues. Germline loops: CDR1 LNHDA, CDR2 SQIVND (reference sequence). Trimming cost V 3 bases and J 6 bases; bases outside gene matches: 2.

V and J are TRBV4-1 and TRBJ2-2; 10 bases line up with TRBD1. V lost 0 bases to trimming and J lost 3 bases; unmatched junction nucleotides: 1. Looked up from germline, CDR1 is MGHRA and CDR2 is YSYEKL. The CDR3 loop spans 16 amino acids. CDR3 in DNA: TGCGCCAGCAGCCAAGAGACAGGGGGCTACACCGGGGAGCTGTTTTTT. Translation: CASSQETGGYTGELFF.